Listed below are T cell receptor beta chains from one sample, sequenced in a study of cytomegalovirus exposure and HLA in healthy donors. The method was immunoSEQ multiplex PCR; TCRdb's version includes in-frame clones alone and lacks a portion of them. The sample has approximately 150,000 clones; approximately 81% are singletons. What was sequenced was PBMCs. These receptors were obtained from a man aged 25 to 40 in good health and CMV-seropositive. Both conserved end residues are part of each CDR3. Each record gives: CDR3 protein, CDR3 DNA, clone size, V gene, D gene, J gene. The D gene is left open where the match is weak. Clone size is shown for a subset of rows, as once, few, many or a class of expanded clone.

cdr3_aa: CATSSPSGQETQYF; cdr3_nt: TGTGCCACCAGCAGCCCGTCCGGGCAAGAGACCCAGTACTTC; clone_size: -; v_call: TRBV15; d_call: -; j_call: TRBJ2-5
cdr3_aa: CASSLRGAYEQYF; cdr3_nt: TGTGCCAGCAGCTTGCGGGGGGCCTACGAGCAGTACTTC; clone_size: -; v_call: TRBV5-4; d_call: TRBD2; j_call: TRBJ2-7
cdr3_aa: CASSWNPAGTLNTEAFF; cdr3_nt: TGCGCCAGCAGCTGGAACCCTGCAGGGACTCTGAACACTGAAGCTTTCTTT; clone_size: -; v_call: TRBV5-1; d_call: -; j_call: TRBJ1-1
cdr3_aa: CASSLARGPDTQYF; cdr3_nt: TGTGCCAGCAGCTTAGCCAGGGGACCAGATACGCAGTATTTT; clone_size: -; v_call: TRBV7-2; d_call: -; j_call: TRBJ2-3
cdr3_aa: CSVATGTGDQPQHF; cdr3_nt: TGCAGCGTCGCGACCGGGACAGGGGATCAGCCCCAGCATTTT; clone_size: -; v_call: TRBV29-1; d_call: TRBD1; j_call: TRBJ1-5
cdr3_aa: CASSVGLAGRYEQYF; cdr3_nt: TGTGCCAGCAGCGTGGGACTAGCGGGAAGGTACGAGCAGTACTTC; clone_size: -; v_call: TRBV11-2; d_call: TRBD2; j_call: TRBJ2-7
cdr3_aa: CASGRDRDTDTQYF; cdr3_nt: TGTGCCAGCGGGAGGGACAGGGACACAGATACGCAGTATTTT; clone_size: -; v_call: TRBV7-6; d_call: TRBD1; j_call: TRBJ2-3
cdr3_aa: CASSQSTGQSVPQHF; cdr3_nt: TGTGCCAGCAGCCAATCGACAGGGCAATCAGTGCCCCAGCATTTT; clone_size: once; v_call: TRBV4-2; d_call: TRBD1; j_call: TRBJ1-5
cdr3_aa: CASSMGAAAEKLFF; cdr3_nt: TGTGCCAGTAGTATGGGGGCGGCCGCCGAAAAACTGTTTTTT; clone_size: -; v_call: TRBV19; d_call: -; j_call: TRBJ1-4
cdr3_aa: CASSVGGPQETQYF; cdr3_nt: TGTGCCAGCAGCGTAGGGGGCCCCCAAGAGACCCAGTACTTC; clone_size: -; v_call: TRBV9; d_call: -; j_call: TRBJ2-5
cdr3_aa: CASSIARFTDTQYF; cdr3_nt: TGTGCCAGTAGTATCGCGAGGTTCACAGATACGCAGTATTTT; clone_size: -; v_call: TRBV19; d_call: -; j_call: TRBJ2-3
cdr3_aa: CASSPDGANNEQYF; cdr3_nt: TGTGCCAGCTCACCAGATGGGGCGAACAACGAGCAGTACTTC; clone_size: -; v_call: TRBV18; d_call: -; j_call: TRBJ2-7
cdr3_aa: CASSPGTATDTQYF; cdr3_nt: TGCGCCAGCAGCCCAGGGACAGCTACAGATACGCAGTATTTT; clone_size: -; v_call: TRBV5-1; d_call: TRBD1; j_call: TRBJ2-3
cdr3_aa: CASGPDRRNQPQHF; cdr3_nt: TGTGCCAGCGGACCGGACAGACGCAATCAGCCCCAGCATTTT; clone_size: few; v_call: TRBV6-5; d_call: -; j_call: TRBJ1-5